Listed below are T cell receptor beta chains from one sample, sequenced in a study of CD8+ T cells in alopecia areata. Produced via immunoSEQ multiplex PCR; TCRdb's table is partial and in-frame only. The data hold roughly 32,000 clones, with around two thirds observed a single time. Specimen: NKG2D-high CD8+ T cells sorted from blood. The receptors were gathered from a human donor with alopecia areata. Each CDR3 is given with its conserved first and last residue.

V	J	CDR3
TRBV7-9	TRBJ1-6	CASSVALRGTLHF
TRBV27	-	CASSYRDSYEQYF
TRBV27	TRBJ2-1	CIAGFNEQFF
TRBV6-5	TRBJ1-1	CASSYSVGGMWTEAFF
TRBV7-9	TRBJ1-1	CASSSTSLQGRNTEAFF
TRBV28	TRBJ2-7	CASSKQGGIYEQYF
TRBV5-1	TRBJ2-7	CASSLRGEQYF
TRBV4-3	TRBJ1-4	CASSQGTENEKLFF
TRBV6-5	TRBJ2-7	CASSGTESYEQYF
TRBV19	TRBJ2-7	CASSMGSSYEQYF
TRBV7-9	TRBJ1-4	CASSTQGYPLFF
TRBV29-1	TRBJ2-1	CSVEGLQGSIDNEQFF
TRBV19	TRBJ2-7	CASSVLAGAPYEQYF
TRBV19	TRBJ2-1	CASSIGGSYNEQFF
TRBV6-1	TRBJ2-1	CASNPGRLPYNEQFF
TRBV29-1	TRBJ2-7	CSVEVSGTEDYEQYF
TRBV6-5	TRBJ1-4	CASSTGFHEKLFF
TRBV28	TRBJ2-5	CASSLSPQVSAQETQYF
TRBV7-9	TRBJ2-3	CASLRDSGTDTQYF
TRBV2	TRBJ1-1	CASSTERNTEAFF
TRBV4-1	TRBJ1-1	CASSQDPGHLNTEAFF
TRBV29-1	TRBJ2-7	CSVEVDRAPEQYF
TRBV19	TRBJ2-7	CASSPGAIPSYEQYF
TRBV4-2	TRBJ2-1	CASSQTGGGVMRNEQFF
TRBV14	TRBJ2-1	CASSQVFGSDTYNEQFF
TRBV7-8	TRBJ2-7	CASSTFGGGFYEQYF
TRBV7-8	TRBJ1-5	CASSLDRNSNQPQHF
TRBV30	TRBJ2-7	CAWTTSQWGLIPTGSYEQYF
TRBV19	TRBJ2-1	CASRGLFDEQFF
TRBV25-1	TRBJ2-7	CASSMWGASEQYF
TRBV28	TRBJ2-3	CATVPTKTDTQYF
TRBV4-1	TRBJ2-1	CASSPRESSYNEQFF
TRBV5-1	TRBJ2-7	CASTPGRGLYEQYF
TRBV7-9	TRBJ2-5	CASSLGWETQYF
TRBV29-1	TRBJ1-1	CSVRTGIRTEAFF
TRBV5-4	TRBJ2-7	CASRTGAGEQYF
TRBV30	TRBJ1-5	CAWSVPLRRYSNQPQHF
TRBV4-1	TRBJ2-7	CASSQQDFSYEQYF
TRBV6-5	TRBJ2-7	CASRLRDSSYEQYF
TRBV5-6	TRBJ1-5	CASSDGLTGYPQHF
TRBV2	TRBJ2-7	CASSDSPSGTSREQYF
TRBV27	TRBJ2-1	CASSWSGGSEQFF
TRBV6-4	TRBJ2-3	CASSEGLTDTQYF
TRBV6-5	TRBJ2-5	CASSYSRAETRYF
TRBV30	TRBJ2-7	CAWSESSGYSYEQYF
TRBV6-5	TRBJ2-1	CASRYGGHEQFF
TRBV6-4	TRBJ2-3	CASSEGHRLYF
TRBV5-1	TRBJ2-7	CASSWTSGTYEQYF
TRBV29-1	TRBJ2-2	CSVARGANTGELFF
TRBV7-9	TRBJ2-3	CASSTRDRGTDTQYF
TRBV7-9	TRBJ2-1	CASSLALGNEQFF
TRBV27	TRBJ2-5	CASSSLGTGEETQYF
TRBV29-1	TRBJ2-3	CSVEDGDTQYF
TRBV5-6	TRBJ2-2	CASHWSTSTGELFF
TRBV29-1	TRBJ2-7	CSVVADLYYEQYF
TRBV29-1	TRBJ1-2	CSVALTANYGYTF
TRBV29-1	TRBJ1-1	CSPGGSNTEAFF
TRBV29-1	TRBJ1-1	CSVEEAQGIGTEAFF
TRBV6-6	TRBJ1-1	CASSYVGTGAEAFF
TRBV19	TRBJ2-7	CASRDIYEQYF